This TCR beta chain emerged from a study of shared clonotypes between healthy human individuals. Broader study findings: Larger estimated richness was generally seen in naive subsets than in memory subsets.

About this clone itself: No antigen is known for it.

At deep level, the assay was performed. Repertoires were generated with immunoSEQ multiplex PCR, while TCRdb's copy carries only in-frame clones and drops some. Seen here are about 600,000 clones, less than 98% observed once, and the top ten hold roughly 0.05%. The V and J ends lost 5 bases and 8 bases, in that order; junction bases with no gene match: 5. Germline CDR1 reads SNHLY; CDR2 reads FYNNEI. The CDR3 totals 14 residues. The sequenced sample was naive CD4+ T cells sorted from blood. Described subset: CD45RA+ positively selected. V and J are TRBV2 and TRBJ1-4; 10 bases are shared with TRBD1. The sequence was obtained from a young woman in good health. CDR3 DNA sequence: TGTGCCAGCAGTCGACAGGGGGCAAGAGAAAAACTGTTTTTT. Its translation: CASSRQGAREKLFF.